This is a list of T cell receptor beta chains from one sample in a study of radiotherapy plus CTLA-4 blockade in lung cancer. Sequencing was performed with immunoSEQ multiplex PCR; in TCRdb, only in-frame clones are kept and a portion is missing. The repertoire consists of about 80,000 clones, with around 81% occurring once and the leading ten covering over 20%. The specimen comprised peripheral blood, sampled from a patient treated with radiotherapy plus ipilimumab. These receptor sequences come from a human donor with non-small cell lung cancer whose response to radiotherapy plus ipilimumab could not be evaluated. Some clones in this sample may be carry-over from other donors' samples. The CDR3 runs from the conserved cysteine through the conserved F or W. D genes are given only for firm matches. The size of a clone is reported for some rows only, either as once, few or many, or as a class for expanded clones.

D gene: .
V gene: TRBV2
clone size: .
J gene: TRBJ1-5
CDR3 DNA: TGTGCCAGCCGGGGGGATAGCAATCAGCCCCAGCATTTT
CDR3 protein: CASRGDSNQPQHF

D gene: .
V gene: TRBV5-1
clone size: .
J gene: TRBJ2-3
CDR3 DNA: TGCGCCAGCAGCTTGAATGGGCAACTCACAGATACGCAGTATTTT
CDR3 protein: CASSLNGQLTDTQYF

D gene: .
V gene: TRBV5-1
clone size: .
J gene: TRBJ1-1
CDR3 DNA: TGCGCCAGCAGCACCGGGACACCCATGAACACTGAAGCTTTCTTT
CDR3 protein: CASSTGTPMNTEAFF

D gene: .
V gene: TRBV10-3
clone size: few
J gene: TRBJ2-1
CDR3 DNA: TGTGCCATCAGTGAGTCCAGAGGGTCCCCCTACAATGAGCAGTTCTTC
CDR3 protein: CAISESRGSPYNEQFF

D gene: .
V gene: TRBV6-1
clone size: .
J gene: TRBJ1-3
CDR3 DNA: TGTGCCAGCAGTGAGGCACAGGGATACTCTGGAAACACCATATATTTT
CDR3 protein: CASSEAQGYSGNTIYF

D gene: .
V gene: TRBV19
clone size: .
J gene: TRBJ2-5
CDR3 DNA: TGTGCCAGTAGTGTTATGACTAGTCTAGAGACCCAGTACTTC
CDR3 protein: CASSVMTSLETQYF

D gene: .
V gene: TRBV19
clone size: .
J gene: TRBJ2-3
CDR3 DNA: TGTGCCAGTAGTACACTTGAGAGGGGGAAAGGGACGCAGTATTTT
CDR3 protein: CASSTLERGKGTQYF

D gene: .
V gene: TRBV28
clone size: .
J gene: TRBJ1-5
CDR3 DNA: TGTGCCAGCAGTTTGGTCGTTGTGAGTGGAGGTCAGCCCCAGCATTTT
CDR3 protein: CASSLVVVSGGQPQHF

D gene: TRBD2
V gene: TRBV6-6
clone size: .
J gene: TRBJ2-1
CDR3 DNA: TGTGCCAGCACGACTAGCGGGGGGAGCTCCTACAATGAGCAGTTCTTC
CDR3 protein: CASTTSGGSSYNEQFF

D gene: .
V gene: TRBV5-1
clone size: .
J gene: TRBJ2-3
CDR3 DNA: TGCGCCAGCAGCGGGGAGGGGGCAGATACGCAGTATTTT
CDR3 protein: CASSGEGADTQYF

D gene: .
V gene: TRBV15
clone size: .
J gene: TRBJ2-7
CDR3 DNA: TGTGCCACCAGCAGTGAAAGGGCAGGTGGAGGACTATTATACGAGCAGTACTTC
CDR3 protein: CATSSERAGGGLLYEQYF

D gene: TRBD1
V gene: TRBV7-7
clone size: .
J gene: TRBJ2-5
CDR3 DNA: TGTGCTAGCAGCTTCTCACAGGGGCCTATTACCGGGACCCAGTACTTC
CDR3 protein: CASSFSQGPITGTQYF

D gene: TRBD2
V gene: TRBV7-9
clone size: .
J gene: TRBJ2-5
CDR3 DNA: TGTGCCAGCAGCTTAGATGGGACTAGTCCGACCCAGTACTTC
CDR3 protein: CASSLDGTSPTQYF